Presented here are 20 T cell receptor beta chains from one specimen sequenced in a study of blood T cells in healthy people across ages. PCR was performed a second time for roughly 7 to 12 cycles using a sample-barcoded 5' primer and a J-beta primer mix. TCRdb processed the 5' RACE reads anew with MiXCR; each CDR3 protein has one entry. The top ten hold roughly 34% of the sample, which has 600,000 to 650,000 distinct CDR3 sequences, under 70% seen once. Sequencing used blood. Source of these receptors: a man aged 60 to 69 in good health.

This clonotype came up a few times. The V gene is TRBV5-1, the J gene TRBJ2-7, with TRBD1 matching 7 bases. The CDR3 runs to 13 residues. V dropped 5 bases and J dropped 0; count of bases not matched to a gene: 2. Germline values: CDR1 SGHRS, CDR2 YFSETQ. CDR3 in amino acids: CASRQGSSYEQYF. The CDR3 bases are TGCGCCAGCAGACAGGGGAGCTCCTACGAGCAGTACTTC.

The rearrangement uses TRBV10-3 and TRBJ2-5, with a weak D call TRBD2 (5 bases). The CDR3 runs to 13 residues. The V end lost 6 bases, the J end lost 2 bases, and 10 bases lay between the germline ends. Germline V gene sequence: CDR1 ENHRY, CDR2 SYGVKD. The CDR3 loop reads CAIRAGRQETQYF. The CDR3 DNA reads as TGTGCCATCAGGGCGGGCCGACAAGAGACCCAGTACTTC.

V and J are TRBV7-2 and TRBJ2-7, with 9 bases fitting TRBD1. CDR1 is SGHTA, CDR2 FQGNSA, per germline. The CDR3 is made up of 14 amino acids. V was clipped by 1 base and J by 5 bases; unmatched bases: 3. The CDR3 nucleotides are TGTGCCAGCAGCTTAGAACAGGGGGCCGACGAGCAGTACTTC. Translation gives CASSLEQGADEQYF.

V usage is TRBV27 and J usage is TRBJ1-5; a weak D match, TRBD1 (6 bases). Trimming pared 3 bases from V and 2 bases from J, leaving 11 bases between. CDR3 length equals 15 residues. Germline loops: CDR1 MNHEY, CDR2 SMNVEV (reference sequence). The CDR3 region has the DNA TGTGCCAGCAGTTTGGCAGGGGCAGGCAATCAGCCCCAGCATTTT. It translates to CASSLAGAGNQPQHF.

V gene TRBV25-1 combines with J gene TRBJ2-5, with 10 bases that match TRBD1. V was pared by 0 bases and J by 2 bases, with 3 bases of the junction left unmatched. Germline lookup yields CDR1 MGHDK and CDR2 SYGVNS. CDR3 size: 16 residues. The CDR3 loop is CASSEYKGQGQETQYF. The DNA for the CDR3 is TGTGCCAGCAGTGAATATAAGGGACAGGGGCAAGAGACCCAGTACTTC.

The V and J genes are TRBV18 and TRBJ2-1; a weak D match, TRBD2 (5 bases). V was cut by 3 bases and J by 0 bases, with 12 bases left in between. The CDR3 totals 16 residues. In germline, CDR1 is KGHSH, CDR2 LQKENI. The CDR3 reads CASSPRTHSSYNEQFF. In DNA form, the CDR3 reads TGTGCCAGCTCACCTCGGACTCACAGCTCCTACAATGAGCAGTTCTTC.

This clonotype was picked up one time. V and J are TRBV20-1 and TRBJ2-1, with D possibly being TRBD2 (5 bases). The germline V and J ends were trimmed by 3 bases and 3 bases, with 12 bases remaining between them. The V gene's germline CDR1 is DFQATT and CDR2 SNEGSKA (reference sequence). This CDR3 is 14 amino acids long. As DNA, the CDR3 is TGCAGTGCTAGGAAGAGGGAGATCTACAATGAGCAGTTCTTC. Protein product: CSARKREIYNEQFF.

The genes are TRBV24-1 and TRBJ2-1; TRBD1 matches at 9 bases. CDR1 is KGHDR and CDR2 is SFDVKD in the germline V gene. CDR3 length: 15 amino acids. The V segment lost 2 bases and the J segment 10 bases; nucleotides outside the gene matches: 8. The CDR3 here is CATSDSGTGSTEQFF. The DNA of the CDR3 is TGTGCCACCAGTGATTCCGGGACAGGGTCTACGGAGCAGTTCTTC.

The chain joins TRBV10-3 to TRBJ2-7; 11 nucleotides agree with TRBD2. The CDR3 loop spans 16 amino acids. Per the germline V gene, CDR1 is ENHRY and CDR2 is SYGVKD. With V trimmed by 6 bases and J by 0 bases, 7 bases remained unmatched. The CDR3 protein is CAISASLAGGSYEQYF. DNA for the CDR3: TGTGCCATCAGCGCCAGCCTAGCGGGGGGCTCCTACGAGCAGTACTTC.

V usage is TRBV20-1 and J usage is TRBJ1-2, with 9 bases identical to TRBD1. Germline lookup yields CDR1 DFQATT and CDR2 SNEGSKA (reference sequence). V shed 3 bases, J shed 6 bases, and the junction held 8 bases outside the gene matches. The CDR3 is 14 residues long. In nucleotides, the CDR3 is TGCAGTGCTAGTTCCGGGGACAGGGAACATGGCTACACCTTC. Protein product: CSASSGDREHGYTF.

The chain joins TRBV9 to TRBJ1-1; D gene unclear. Germline V gene sequence: CDR1 SGDLS, CDR2 YYNGEE. V lost 2 bases, J lost 0 bases, and 8 bases lay in between. The CDR3 consists of 14 residues. The CDR3 protein is CASSVGRVNTEAFF. The CDR3, as DNA: TGTGCCAGCAGCGTCGGGAGGGTGAACACTGAAGCTTTCTTT.

This clonotype was seen once. The chain is built from TRBV5-1 and TRBJ2-6; D not certain. Deletions cut 2 bases from V and 4 bases from J, with 10 bases between. CDR1 is SGHRS and CDR2 is YFSETQ in the germline V gene. The CDR3 runs 15 residues. CDR3 in DNA: TGCGCCAGCAGCTTTACCCAGGCCGGGGCCAACGTCCTGACTTTC. This encodes CASSFTQAGANVLTF.

This clonotype turned up a few times. V and J are TRBV5-1 and TRBJ2-1, with 7 bases matching TRBD1. CDR3 length: 15 residues. Unmatched junction bases numbered 10, after V lost 5 bases and J lost 5 bases. Germline V gene data show CDR1 as SGHRS and CDR2 as YFSETQ. CDR3 nucleotide sequence: TGCGCCAGCAGAAGGGGGCAGGGGACAAACAATGAGCAGTTCTTC. Protein sequence: CASRRGQGTNNEQFF.

This clonotype was observed a few times. This sequence joins TRBV28 and TRBJ2-5; either TRBD1 or TRBD2 may fit D (5 bases each). Near its end, the DNA agrees better with TRBJ2-7, so the J call may be wrong. The germline gives CDR1 MDHEN, CDR2 SYDVKM. This CDR3 spans 14 amino acids. Here the CDR3 reads CASSRPGANYEQYF. CDR3 in DNA: TGTGCCAGCAGTCGCCCCGGGGCAAACTACGAGCAGTACTTC.

The genes are TRBV7-2 and TRBJ2-1; 7 bases match TRBD2. Per germline, CDR1 SGHTA and CDR2 FQGNSA. This CDR3 contains 15 residues. V was clipped by 10 bases and J by 9 bases; unmatched bases: 18. The CDR3 loop reads CATCISGAHSGEQFF. CDR3 DNA sequence: TGTGCCACCTGTATAAGCGGGGCTCACAGCGGTGAGCAGTTCTTC.

The chain combines TRBV14 with TRBJ2-5, with TRBD2 matching 7 bases. The CDR3 consists of 15 residues. Trimming cost V 2 bases and J 1 base; bases outside gene matches: 4. Germline V gives CDR1 SGHDN, CDR2 FVKESK. The CDR3: CASSQWGGSQETQYF. The CDR3 DNA follows: TGTGCCAGCAGCCAATGGGGCGGGAGCCAAGAGACCCAGTACTTC.

The chain uses TRBV13 and TRBJ2-5; TRBD2 is a possible D gene (6 bases). The CDR3 is made up of 15 amino acids. The V end was cut by 5 bases, the J end by 4 bases, with 17 bases between. The V gene's germline CDR1 is PRHDT and CDR2 FYEKMQ (reference sequence). As DNA, the CDR3 is TGTGCCAGCAGCAAACGACTAGTCCAAACAGAGACCCAGTACTTC. It specifies CASSKRLVQTETQYF.

This clonotype has a handful of counts. This chain connects TRBV7-2 to TRBJ2-5, with 9 bases matching TRBD2. V lost 3 bases and J lost 5; bases outside the gene matches: 4. This CDR3 has 14 amino acids. Looked up from germline, CDR1 is SGHTA and CDR2 is FQGNSA. CDR3 in DNA: TGTGCCAGCAGCTTCGGGACTAGCTTTGAGACCCAGTACTTC. Its translation is CASSFGTSFETQYF.

The chain is built from TRBV28 and TRBJ2-7, with D hard to call. This CDR3 has 12 amino acids. Germline loops: CDR1 MDHEN, CDR2 SYDVKM. CDR3 residues: CAGTGGLFEQYF. The CDR3 coding sequence is TGTGCAGGAACCGGTGGGTTGTTCGAGCAGTACTTC.

The genes are TRBV6-5 and TRBJ2-7; 9 bases are shared with TRBD1. The CDR3 has 17 amino acids. V dropped 0 bases and J dropped 2; count of bases not matched to a gene: 8. Germline loops: CDR1 MNHEY, CDR2 SVGAGI. The CDR3 nucleotides are TGTGCCAGCAGTTACTCAAGGACGGGGACAGGGACCTACGAGCAGTACTTC. Its translation is CASSYSRTGTGTYEQYF.